The TCR beta chain described here comes from a study of monozygotic twins with inflammatory bowel disease. Regarding the study as a whole: Separate T cell subtypes could not be resolved from one another. By inverse Simpson index, TCRbeta diversity was lower in IBD patients than in healthy co-twins.

About this clonotype itself: Its antigen is not identified.

CDR3 length: 15 residues. Germline-derived CDR1 and CDR2 are DFQATT and SNEGSKA (reference sequence). One entry per CDR3 protein, without DNA, is what TCRdb gives after re-calling the 5' RACE reads. The ten top clones account for more than 7.5%, within a sample of around 210,000 distinct CDR3 sequences. Blood was drawn once per donor, and each sample measured more than 2 ml. It was from whole blood, with no T cell sorting, that total RNA was isolated. This chain links TRBV20-1 with TRBJ1-1; TCRdb's assignment of TRBD1 cannot be checked, as there is no DNA. Sequencing was done on a sample of blood. This TCR derives from a human donor with ulcerative colitis or Crohn's disease, or a healthy co-twin of an affected twin (not recorded which). CDR3 residues: CSADTGRRRSTEAFF.